The TCR beta chain under discussion was sequenced for a study of T cell responses to AZD1222 COVID-19 vaccine. Study observations and caveats: None of the repertoires were sampled until the peak T cell response had passed. The donor cohort was predominantly white British with a female majority, and clonal diversity may have been underestimated. Baseline seropositives among AZD1222 recipients totaled only six or seven.

Profiled with immunoSEQ multiplex PCR; TCRdb holds only in-frame clones, not every one. Of around 130,000 clones listed, about 91% were seen once; the top ten hold 1.5% to 2%. With regard to this clone: What it binds is not known.

Recipients boosted at about 4 weeks or about 12 weeks are pooled. The origin of this receptor is an adult who received the AZD1222 COVID-19 vaccine. This specimen consisted of peripheral blood, obtained 28 days after the second AZD1222 dose.

The CDR3 DNA sequence: TGTGCCAGCAGCCACCCGGGACAGCTATGGGAAAACACTGAAGCTTTCTTT. This codes for CASSHPGQLWENTEAFF. The chain uses TRBV2 and TRBJ1-1, with 7 nucleotides matching TRBD1. The CDR3 consists of 17 residues. V lost 6 bases to trimming and J lost 2 bases; unmatched junction nucleotides: 15. Germline V gene data show CDR1 as SNHLY and CDR2 as FYNNEI.